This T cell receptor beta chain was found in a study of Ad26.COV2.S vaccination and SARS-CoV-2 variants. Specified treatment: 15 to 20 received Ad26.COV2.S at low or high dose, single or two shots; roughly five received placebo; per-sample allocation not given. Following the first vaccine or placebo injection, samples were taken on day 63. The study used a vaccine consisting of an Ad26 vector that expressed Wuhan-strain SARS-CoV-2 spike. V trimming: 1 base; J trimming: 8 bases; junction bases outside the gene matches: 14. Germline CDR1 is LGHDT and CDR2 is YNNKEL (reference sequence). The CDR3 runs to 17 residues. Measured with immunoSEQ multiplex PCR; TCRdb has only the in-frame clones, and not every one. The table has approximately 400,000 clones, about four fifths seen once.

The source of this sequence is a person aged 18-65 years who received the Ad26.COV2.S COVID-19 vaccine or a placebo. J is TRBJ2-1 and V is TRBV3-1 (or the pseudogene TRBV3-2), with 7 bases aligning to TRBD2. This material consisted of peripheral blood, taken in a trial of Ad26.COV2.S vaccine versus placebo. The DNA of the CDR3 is TGTGCCAGCAGCCAAGGGAGGCGGGAGCTTTCTGATGATGAGCAGTTCTTC. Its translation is CASSQGRRELSDDEQFF.